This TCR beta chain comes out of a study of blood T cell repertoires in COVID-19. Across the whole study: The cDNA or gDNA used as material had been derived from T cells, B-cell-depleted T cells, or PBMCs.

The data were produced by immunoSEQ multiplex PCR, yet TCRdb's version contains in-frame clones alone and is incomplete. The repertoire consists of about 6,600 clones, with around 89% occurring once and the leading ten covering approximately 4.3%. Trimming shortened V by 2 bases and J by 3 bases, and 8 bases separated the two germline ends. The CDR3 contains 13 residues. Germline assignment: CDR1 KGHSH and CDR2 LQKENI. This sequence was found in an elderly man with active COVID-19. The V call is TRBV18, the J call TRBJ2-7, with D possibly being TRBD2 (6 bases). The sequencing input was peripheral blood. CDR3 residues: CASSPGRDYEQYF. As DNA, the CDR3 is TGTGCCAGCTCACCAGGGCGGGACTACGAGCAGTACTTC.